The present TCR beta chain was sequenced within a study of vaccination and CD4 T cells after COVID-19. Germline CDR1 and CDR2: SGHRS and YFSETQ. This CDR3 has 16 amino acids. Trimming stripped 4 bases from V and 4 bases from J, with 20 bases between. With the Oncomine TCR Beta short-read assay, DNA from cultured CD4+ T cells was sequenced. MiXCR was run by TCRdb on the PCR reads, yielding one entry per CDR3 protein. Of 10,000 or so distinct CDR3 sequences listed, 32% are singletons. Treatment reported: roughly ten-day PBMC culture with coronavirus spike peptide pools or control peptides (ViraFEST assay). Half the medium was exchanged for fresh IL-2 medium on days 3 and 7. Of note for this clonotype: Its antigen is as yet unknown.

Whole-study findings and limits: Spike mono-reactivity was evident in 304 of the 307 vaccine-specific clones derived from convalescent patients. Convalescent patients showed a median approximately 84% of reactive clones that were seen only post-vaccination.

The sequence was collected from a human donor with COVID-19. Sequencing input: cultured CD4+ T cells from blood. The rearrangement joins TRBV5-1 to TRBJ1-1; possibly TRBD1 for D (5 bases). CDR3 in DNA: TGCGCCAGCAGCCCGGAGCGATCAGGGTTATCCACTGAAGCTTTCTTT. This encodes CASSPERSGLSTEAFF.